This paragraph covers one T cell receptor (beta chain) sequence. What this receptor recognizes is not known. Base qualities were left out, and no much larger clone turns up one base away. This sample stems from a study of blood T cell repertoires in COVID-19 (TCRdb year 2020). At the level of the whole study: Collaborator samples came from the United States, Italy and Spain and covered acute and convalescent phases of COVID-19. The material from the prospective study consisted of cDNA or gDNA derived from T cells, B-cell-depleted T cells, or PBMCs. A de-identified subject ID, COVID-19 status, age in years and sex were almost always included in the sample metadata. The repertoires were released in a freely available public database meant as a resource for research on the immune response to SARS-CoV-2. The samples were drawn from two sources: the first 160 participants of the ongoing ImmuneRACE study, and 1,254 subjects contributed by 6 global collaborators. Subjects who had been exposed to COVID-19, were actively infected with it, or had recovered from it provided the deeply sampled blood TCRbeta repertoires that made up the dataset. Where available, HLA class I and class II types were taken from metadata supplied by the sample provider and were not determined by assay-based typing.

The germline V gene provides CDR1 SQVTM and CDR2 ANQGSEA. Trimming costs V 7 bases and J 1 base, and their ends lie 6 bases apart. The CDR3 runs 11 residues from the cysteine to the phenylalanine. The CDR3 DNA has 33 bases and is translated from base 1. What the authors observed across the whole study: The amount of clinical and demographic metadata varied by source and participant and was provided uncurated.

The immunoSEQ Assay, a bias-controlled multiplex PCR, was used to amplify TCRbeta CDR3 regions from genomic DNA. On the study's bioinformatics: The number of nucleated cells in each sample was estimated from the amplification of reference gene primers within the assay. To quantify the absolute abundance of each unique TCRbeta CDR3 rearrangement, sequence reads were collapsed and filtered. Productive Simpson clonality was computed per sample as the square root of Simpson's diversity index over productive rearrangements. The clones in this table, taken by TCRdb from immuneACCESS, are in-frame only. Not every clone is retained; where verified, under half of the shortfall comes from an unresolved V gene, and the cause of the rest is unknown. The DNA was the basis for D and trimming; V, J and clone size are from that table. Present in this sample are over 95,000 clones, around 88% of which were seen just once. Approximately 20% of the sample belongs to the ten largest clones.

Collaborating institutions collected whole blood in K2EDTA tubes following their own protocols. For TCRbeta analysis, collaborators shipped samples as frozen whole blood, isolated PBMCs, or DNA extracted from either of those sample types. The sequence links TRBV29-1 to TRBJ2-3; a tentative D match to TRBD1 spans 6 bases. The sequence derives from a human donor with acute or convalescent COVID-19. The donor label of this sample is uncertain. The sample was peripheral blood. The sequenced DNA is TGCAGCGGGACAGGCACAGATACGCAGTATTTT. It translates to CSGTGTDTQYF.